One and the same sample provided the 20 T cell receptor beta chains below, sequenced in a study of T cell responses to AZD1222 COVID-19 vaccine. Here immunoSEQ multiplex PCR was the method, and the copy in TCRdb shows in-frame clones only, minus some. Of 150,000 or so clones listed, 88% are singletons. This specimen was peripheral blood, taken on day 0 of AZD1222 vaccination. The receptors originated from an adult in good health.

V gene TRBV19 combines with J gene TRBJ1-1, with a tentative D call TRBD1 (6 bases). V lost 5 bases to trimming and J lost 4 bases, with 11 bases between them. The CDR3 contains 13 residues. CDR1 is LNHDA and CDR2 is SQIVND in the germline V gene (reference sequence). The CDR3 coding sequence is TGTGCCAGTAGTTTCACAGGGCCCACTGAAGCTTTCTTT. It yields the protein CASSFTGPTEAFF. The full variable domain, completed using reference TRBV19 and TRBJ1-1, is DGGITQSPKYLFRKEGQNVTLSCEQNLNHDAMYWYRQDPGQGLRLIYYSQIVNDFQKGDIAEGYSVSREKKESFPLTVTSAQKNPTAFYLCASSFTGPTEAFFGQGTRLTVV.

V gene TRBV19 combines with J gene TRBJ2-1, with 8 bases fitting TRBD2. J gave up 15 bases and V 5 bases, and 12 bases lay outside the gene matches. The CDR3 contains 13 residues. Germline V CDR1 and CDR2: LNHDA, SQIVND (reference sequence). The CDR3 DNA is TGTGCCAGTAGTTCCCAGCGGGGGACCGCCCCGTTCTTC. It yields the protein CASSSQRGTAPFF.

The chain carries TRBV7-8 and TRBJ2-7; D is possibly TRBD1 or TRBD2 (6 bases each). Germline V lookup: CDR1 SGHVS, CDR2 FQNEAQ. CDR3 length: 14 amino acids. The V and J ends lost 2 bases and 4 bases respectively, with 12 bases between them. CDR3 residues: CASSLRGGLYEQYF. In nucleotides, the CDR3 is TGTGCCAGCAGCTTAAGAGGGGGGCTGTACGAGCAGTACTTC.

The chain employs TRBV19 and TRBJ1-5, with TRBD1 matching over 8 bases. V gave up 5 bases and J gave up 11 bases; unmatched junction bases: 11. There are 14 residues in the CDR3. Germline V gene lookup returns CDR1 LNHDA and CDR2 SQIVND (reference sequence). CDR3 sequence (DNA): TGTGCCAGTAGTGGGGACAGGCCACTAGGGACCCAGCATTTT. Translating gives CASSGDRPLGTQHF.

This chain connects TRBV21-1 to TRBJ2-7; TRBD1 was called by the table and not checked on the DNA. TRBV21-1 constitutes a pseudogene. This CDR3 is 16 amino acids long. CDR3 in amino acids: CASSKKEGTPLREQYF. The CDR3 DNA reads as TGTGCCAGCAGCAAAAAAGAAGGGACACCTTTGAGGGAGCAGTACTTC.

This rearrangement joins TRBV19 to TRBJ1-1, with a possible D match to TRBD1 (6 bases). The CDR3 is 13 amino acids. CDR1 and CDR2 (germline): LNHDA, SQIVND (reference sequence). The germline V and J ends were trimmed by 6 bases and 4 bases, with 12 bases remaining between them. The CDR3 nucleotides are TGTGCCAGTAGACCGGGGGCGGTCACTGAAGCTTTCTTT. Amino acid sequence: CASRPGAVTEAFF.

The chain is built from TRBV27 and TRBJ1-2; D unresolved. This CDR3 is 10 amino acids long. CDR1 is MNHEY and CDR2 is SMNVEV in the germline V gene (reference sequence). The germline V and J ends were trimmed by 2 bases and 8 bases, with 3 bases remaining between them. CDR3 amino acids: CASSLRGYTF. The CDR3 coding sequence is TGTGCCAGCAGTTTAAGGGGCTACACCTTC.

This sequence joins TRBV7-2 and TRBJ1-5; no clear D. V shed 4 bases and J shed 7 bases, with 14 bases lying between them. Germline loops: CDR1 SGHTA, CDR2 FQGNSA. This CDR3 region has 14 residues. CDR3 coding DNA: TGTGCCAGCAGCTCAGCCGGAGGCTTGCAGCCCCAGCATTTT. The encoded protein is CASSSAGGLQPQHF.

The rearrangement uses TRBV5-1 and TRBJ1-3; a weak D match, TRBD1 (5 bases). The CDR3 extends over 14 amino acids. Germline CDR1 is SGHRS and CDR2 is YFSETQ. V gave up 4 bases and J gave up 0 bases, with 8 bases separating them. The CDR3 sequence: CASSQQASGNTIYF. The CDR3 DNA sequence: TGCGCCAGCAGCCAACAGGCCTCTGGAAACACCATATATTTT.

This chain joins TRBV18 and TRBJ1-1, with 10 bases fitting TRBD1. V lost 3 bases to trimming and J lost 5 bases; unmatched junction nucleotides: 9. The germline CDR1 and CDR2 sequences are KGHSH and LQKENI. This CDR3 spans 16 amino acids. The CDR3 here is CASSPYAGQGKTEAFF. CDR3 sequence (DNA): TGTGCCAGCTCACCTTACGCGGGACAGGGGAAAACTGAAGCTTTCTTT.

This chain uses TRBV5-1 with TRBJ2-5, with TRBD2 identical over 15 bases. CDR3 length: 17 residues. Per germline, CDR1 SGHRS and CDR2 YFSETQ. The J segment lost 2 bases and the V segment lost 3 bases, leaving 5 bases of the junction unmatched. CDR3 DNA: TGCGCCAGCAGCTCGGGACTAGCGGGAGGTCTTCAAGAGACCCAGTACTTC. As protein: CASSSGLAGGLQETQYF. Filled out from reference TRBV5-1 and TRBJ2-5, the complete variable domain reads KAGVTQTPRYLIKTRGQQVTLSCSPISGHRSVSWYQQTPGQGLQFLFEYFSETQRNKGNFPGRFSGRQFSNSRSEMNVSTLELGDSALYLCASSSGLAGGLQETQYFGPGTRLLVL.

This chain connects TRBV28 to TRBJ1-1, with D possibly TRBD1 on 6 matching bases. This CDR3 region has 12 residues. Trimming cost V 3 bases and J 10 bases, with 12 bases left between them. CDR1 is MDHEN and CDR2 is SYDVKM in the germline V gene. CDR3 nucleotides: TGTGCCAGCAGTTTGGGGAGGGGGGGAGCTTTCTTT. This encodes CASSLGRGGAFF.

With respect to this clone: Other DNA sequences in this specimen translate into the identical CDR3. The chain is built from TRBV27 and TRBJ1-2, with 8 bases aligning to TRBD1. The CDR3 covers 17 residues. Per the germline V gene, CDR1 is MNHEY and CDR2 is SMNVEV (reference sequence). V was clipped by 3 bases and J by 2 bases; unmatched bases: 11. CDR3 coding DNA: TGTGCCAGCAGTTTGAGACAGGGGTCTGGGTGGAACTATGGCTACACCTTC. Protein product: CASSLRQGSGWNYGYTF.

This chain connects TRBV6-6 to TRBJ2-7, with TRBD1 matching 10 bases. V shed 4 bases, J shed 6 bases, and the junction held 9 bases outside the gene matches. Looked up from germline, CDR1 is MNHNY and CDR2 is SVGAGI (reference sequence). CDR3 length: 15 amino acids. The CDR3 DNA reads TGTGCCAGCAGTTCCCCGGGGGACAGGGGTTCCGAGCAGTACTTC. Translating gives CASSSPGDRGSEQYF.

The CDR3 DNA follows: TGTGCCAGCAGTGGGACTCTAGGGAACTATGGCTACACCTTC. Encoded protein: CASSGTLGNYGYTF. The chain employs TRBV25-1 and TRBJ1-2; no clear D gene. Trimming shortened V by 4 bases and J by 2 bases, and 11 bases separated the two germline ends. Per germline, CDR1 MGHDK and CDR2 SYGVNS. The CDR3 runs 14 residues.

The V and J genes are TRBV5-4 and TRBJ1-6, with 7 bases that match TRBD1. Trimming removed 2 bases from V and 7 bases from J; junction bases left unmatched: 3. The CDR3 runs to 14 residues. The germline CDR1 and CDR2 sequences are SGHNT and YYREEE (reference sequence). The CDR3 bases are TGTGCCAGCAGCTTCCAGGGGGGCAATTCACCCCTCCACTTT. Residues: CASSFQGGNSPLHF.

This clone was found once. This sequence joins TRBV19 and TRBJ2-3; D unresolved. The CDR3 contains 13 residues. Trimming cost V 8 bases and J 1 base, with 10 bases left between them. Germline V CDR1 and CDR2: LNHDA, SQIVND (reference sequence). CDR3 bases: TGTGCCAGTCTGGGCATGGGCACAGATACGCAGTATTTT. Amino acids: CASLGMGTDTQYF.

This clone was observed once. V usage is TRBV6-6 and J usage is TRBJ1-5; weak D call: TRBD1 (5 bases). The length of the CDR3 is 13 residues. Germline loops: CDR1 MNHNY, CDR2 SVGAGI (reference sequence). Trimming took off 5 bases at V and 2 bases at J, with 7 bases between the two ends. CDR3 DNA: TGTGCCAGCAGTCCACAGGGCAATCAGCCCCAGCATTTT. This translates into CASSPQGNQPQHF.

The rearrangement links TRBV4-1 to TRBJ2-7, with no clear D. Germline-derived CDR1 and CDR2 are MGHRA and YSYEKL. The CDR3 totals 13 residues. Trimming shortened V by 0 bases and J by 5 bases, and 8 bases separated the two germline ends. CDR3 DNA: TGCGCCAGCAGCCAAGATCTTATCGACGAGCAGTACTTC. It is translated as CASSQDLIDEQYF.

The J gene is TRBJ1-2, the V gene TRBV4-1; tentative D call: TRBD1 (6 bases). This CDR3 comprises 19 residues. Germline values: CDR1 MGHRA, CDR2 YSYEKL. Trimming shortened V by 1 base and J by 5 bases, and 26 bases separated the two germline ends. The CDR3 is CASSQVGTVPGAQGYGYTF. For the CDR3, the DNA is TGCGCCAGCAGCCAAGTCGGGACGGTCCCAGGGGCCCAGGGATATGGCTACACCTTC.